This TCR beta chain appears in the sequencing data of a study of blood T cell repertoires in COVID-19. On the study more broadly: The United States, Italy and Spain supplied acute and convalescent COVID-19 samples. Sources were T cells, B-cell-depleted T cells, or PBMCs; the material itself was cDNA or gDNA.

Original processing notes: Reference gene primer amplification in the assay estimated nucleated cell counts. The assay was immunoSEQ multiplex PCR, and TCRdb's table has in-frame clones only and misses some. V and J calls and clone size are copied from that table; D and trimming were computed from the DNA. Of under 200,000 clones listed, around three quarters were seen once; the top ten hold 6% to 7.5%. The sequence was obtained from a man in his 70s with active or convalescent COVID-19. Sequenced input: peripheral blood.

The CDR3 is CEGPRGGRGQETQYF. In DNA form, the CDR3 reads TGCGAGGGGCCCCGGGGGGGTCGGGGCCAAGAGACCCAGTACTTC. The V and J genes are TRBV5-1 and TRBJ2-5, with 8 bases fitting TRBD2. Per germline, CDR1 SGHRS and CDR2 YFSETQ. The CDR3 has 15 residues. Combining the CDR3 with reference TRBV5-1 and TRBJ2-5 gives the whole variable domain KAGVTQTPRYLIKTRGQQVTLSCSPISGHRSVSWYQQTPGQGLQFLFEYFSETQRNKGNFPGRFSGRQFSNSRSEMNVSTLELGDSALYLCEGPRGGRGQETQYFGPGTRLLVL.